A selection of T cell receptor beta chains follows, all from one sample in a study of T cells of healthy individuals. A single record per CDR3 protein comes from TCRdb applying MiXCR to the 5' RACE reads. The data contain about 82,000 distinct CDR3 sequences, roughly 5.1% of them singletons. The receptors come from a female donor in good health. Each CDR3 is given with its conserved first and last residue. The D gene is left open where the match is weak. The size of a clone is reported for some rows only, either as once, few or many, or as a class for expanded clones.

TRBJ2-4	-	TRBV6-6	-	TGTGCCAGCAGTTACTTAAATTCGCGGGACATAGCCAAAAACATTCAGTACTTC	CASSYLNSRDIAKNIQYF
TRBJ2-5	many	TRBV6-6	TRBD2	TGTGCCAGCAGTTCCACCGGGGGGGGAGAGACCCAGTACTTC	CASSSTGGGETQYF
TRBJ1-2	many	TRBV29-1	TRBD1	TGCAGCGTTCCGGACAGGCTTCAGGGGAACTATGGCTACACCTTC	CSVPDRLQGNYGYTF
TRBJ1-6	many	TRBV20-1	-	TGCAGTGCTAGAGGTCGGACAGAAAAGGATAATCCCCTCCACTTT	CSARGRTEKDNPLHF
TRBJ2-5	-	TRBV6-5	-	TGTGCCAGCAGTTACTCGGTGGGAGCCGGGGAGACCCAGTACTTC	CASSYSVGAGETQYF
TRBJ2-6	few	TRBV5-1	TRBD1	TGCGCCAGCAGCCCCCGGGACAGGAACTCTGGGGCCAACGTCCTGACTTTC	CASSPRDRNSGANVLTF
TRBJ2-7	-	TRBV4-3	TRBD1	TGCGCCAGCAGCCAAGGACAGGGGGGCTCCTACGAGCAGTACTTC	CASSQGQGGSYEQYF
TRBJ2-3	many	TRBV7-2	-	TGTGCCAGCAGCCCCTGGACTGGGCTTACCACAGATACGCAGTATTTT	CASSPWTGLTTDTQYF
TRBJ2-3	many	TRBV7-9	TRBD1	TGTGCCAGCAGCCCACAGGGGGTGGACACAGATACGCAGTATTTT	CASSPQGVDTDTQYF
TRBJ2-3	many	TRBV14	-	TGTGCCAGCAGCCAAAGGGAGCGGACAGAATATACCGACACAGATACGCAGTATTTT	CASSQRERTEYTDTDTQYF
TRBJ2-1	many	TRBV24-1	TRBD2	TGTGCCACCAGTGATTTGGGGACTAGCGGGAGTTTGCGTGAGCAGTTCTTC	CATSDLGTSGSLREQFF
TRBJ1-5	-	TRBV6-2/TRBV6-3	-	TGTGCCAGCAGTTACGCGCCCTTGACGAATCAGCCCCAGCATTTT	CASSYAPLTNQPQHF
TRBJ2-7	-	TRBV7-2	-	TGTGCCAGCAGCTTAGGGAGGTCCAAGTCCTACGAGCAGTACTTC	CASSLGRSKSYEQYF
TRBJ1-1	few	TRBV6-2/TRBV6-3	-	TGTGCCATTAAAGGGGTCCTCGCGAACACTGAAGCTTTCTTT	CAIKGVLANTEAFF
TRBJ2-7	many	TRBV7-2	-	TGTGCCAGCAGCTTAGGGGCCCAGGAGGGCGAGCAGTACTTC	CASSLGAQEGEQYF
TRBJ2-1	-	TRBV7-9	TRBD1	TGTGCCAGCAGCTCACCGGGACAGGGGGTTTACAATGAGCAGTTCTTC	CASSSPGQGVYNEQFF
TRBJ1-1	-	TRBV28	TRBD1	TGTGCCAGCAGTATCCCTTGGACAGGGAGGACTTTCTTT	CASSIPWTGRTFF
TRBJ1-1	few	TRBV28	-	TGTGCCAGCAGTTTCCAGCGAGCTTTCTTT	CASSFQRAFF
TRBJ2-7	many	TRBV20-1	TRBD2	TGCAGTGCTAGCGGGACTAGCGTCCACGAGCAGTACTTC	CSASGTSVHEQYF
TRBJ2-2	many	TRBV18	TRBD2	TGTGCCAGCTCACCACCTTTTGGTAGCGGGATGTCCGGGGAGCTGTTTTTT	CASSPPFGSGMSGELFF
TRBJ2-7	many	TRBV29-1	TRBD1	TGCAGCGTTGGGCACAGGGGAGACGAGCAGTACTTC	CSVGHRGDEQYF
TRBJ2-2	many	TRBV3-2	-	TGTGCCAGCAGCCTCCAGGGTCCCAATGACCCCGGGGAGCTGTTTTTT	CASSLQGPNDPGELFF
TRBJ2-3	few	TRBV6-6	TRBD2	TGTGCCAGCAGTTTACTAGCGGGAGGAGCGGCGCAGTATTTT	CASSLLAGGAAQYF
TRBJ1-5	-	TRBV13	-	TGTGCCAGCAGCTTAGGCCCGACAGTTCAGCCCCAGCATTTT	CASSLGPTVQPQHF
TRBJ2-1	-	TRBV2	TRBD2	TGTGCCAGCATCGGCGGGCTAGCGGGAGCTGATGAGCAGTTCTTC	CASIGGLAGADEQFF
TRBJ2-7	few	TRBV27	TRBD1	TGTGCCAGCGGCCCGACAGGGGTCAGGTACGAGCAGTACTTC	CASGPTGVRYEQYF
TRBJ1-1	-	TRBV5-1	-	TGCGCCAGCACCCTTGGTTCGAACACTGAAGCTTTCTTT	CASTLGSNTEAFF
TRBJ1-1	many	TRBV6-2/TRBV6-3	-	TGTGCCAGCGGGATGGGCACTGAAGCTTTCTTT	CASGMGTEAFF
TRBJ1-1	-	TRBV25-1	-	TGTGCCAGCAGTGAAGGGGGGGCAGCCGAAGCTTTCTTT	CASSEGGAAEAFF
TRBJ2-6	few	TRBV9	-	TGTGCCAGCAGCCCCCCGTCTGGGGCCAACGTCCTGACTTTC	CASSPPSGANVLTF
TRBJ2-1	many	TRBV4-2	TRBD1	TGTGCCAGCAGCCAAGAGGGCAGGGGGCACAATGAGCAGTTCTTC	CASSQEGRGHNEQFF
TRBJ2-3	many	TRBV7-8	-	TGTGCCAGCAGCGCTCGGACAGCCACTAGCACAGATACGCAGTATTTT	CASSARTATSTDTQYF